Each of the 14 T cell receptor beta chains below was sequenced from the same sample in a study of cytomegalovirus exposure and HLA in healthy donors. The PCR contained 60 Vbeta and 13 Jbeta primers. Using immunoSEQ multiplex PCR, the repertoire was profiled, and TCRdb retains in-frame clones only, with some absent. The sample yields over 85,000 clones, about 80% seen once. The sample comprised PBMCs. These receptors were taken from a man in his forties in good health and CMV-seronegative.

CDR3 in DNA: TGTGCCAGCGCCCAGAGTCCCGACGGCGGAGACCAGTACTTC. Translated: CASAQSPDGGDQYF. The rearrangement links TRBV9 to TRBJ2-5; D remains ambiguous. The CDR3 runs 14 residues. V lost 7 bases, J lost 10 bases, and 23 bases lay in between. The germline V gene encodes CDR1 SGDLS and CDR2 YYNGEE.

This clone was found a few times. The rearrangement links TRBV2 to TRBJ1-1, with 8 bases matching TRBD1. The CDR3 length is 14 residues. Germline V gene lookup returns CDR1 SNHLY and CDR2 FYNNEI. V was pared by 0 bases and J by 10 bases, with 7 bases of the junction left unmatched. CDR3 sequence (DNA): TGTGCCAGCAGTGAAGCGAGAGACAGGGGTGGAGCTTTCTTT. Residues: CASSEARDRGGAFF.

The chain has TRBV28 and TRBJ2-4; a possible D gene is TRBD2 (7 bases). CDR1 is MDHEN and CDR2 is SYDVKM in the germline V gene. The CDR3 sequence is 15 residues long. The germline V and J ends were trimmed by 1 base and 7 bases, with 14 bases remaining between them. The CDR3 DNA reads TGTGCCAGCAGTTTATATAGTGGGGGGGCGAACATTCAGTACTTC. Residues: CASSLYSGGANIQYF.

The chain joins TRBV6-5 to TRBJ2-5, with D possibly matching TRBD2 (5 bases). Germline CDR1 reads MNHEY; CDR2 reads SVGAGI. CDR3 size: 14 residues. The V gene lost 2 bases and the J gene lost 0 bases, with 7 bases spanning the gap. The DNA of the CDR3 is TGTGCCAGCAGTTACGAGAGGGACCAAGAGACCCAGTACTTC. Translating it yields CASSYERDQETQYF.

The rearrangement links TRBV7-2 to TRBJ2-1; 9 nucleotides match TRBD2. The CDR3 consists of 13 residues. CDR1 is SGHTA, CDR2 FQGNSA, per germline. Trimming cost V 5 bases and J 7 bases; bases outside gene matches: 3. This CDR3 is CASSRLAGNEQFF. In DNA form, the CDR3 reads TGTGCCAGCAGCCGGCTAGCGGGGAATGAGCAGTTCTTC.

This chain uses TRBV19 with TRBJ2-5, with D perhaps TRBD1 or TRBD2 (5 bases each). The J call may be incorrect, as the DNA end agrees better with TRBJ2-7. This CDR3 has 14 residues. Germline lookup yields CDR1 LNHDA and CDR2 SQIVND (reference sequence). CDR3 in amino acids: CASSPRMGDYEQYF. CDR3 bases: TGTGCCAGTAGTCCCCGGATGGGGGACTACGAGCAGTACTTC.

This clone was detected a few times. The CDR3 region is CASSFSGRAGNEQFF. The CDR3, as DNA: TGTGCCAGCAGCTTCAGCGGGAGAGCGGGGAATGAGCAGTTCTTC. This chain connects TRBV7-9 to TRBJ2-1; TRBD2 aligns across 8 bases. The V gene end was trimmed by 3 bases and the J gene end by 7 bases; junction bases not matched to a gene: 8. This CDR3 region has 15 residues. Germline V gene lookup returns CDR1 SEHNR and CDR2 FQNEAQ (reference sequence).

The count of this clone is one. This rearrangement joins TRBV30 to TRBJ1-2, with D unresolved. Germline V gene data show CDR1 as GTSNPN and CDR2 as SVGIG (reference sequence). The CDR3 totals 12 residues. The ends were cut back, 4 bases at V and 0 bases at J, with 6 bases in the middle. Written as DNA, the CDR3 is TGTGCCTGGACTCCCCCTAACTATGGCTACACCTTC. Translating gives CAWTPPNYGYTF.

J is TRBJ2-7 and V is TRBV6-5; 12 bases agree with TRBD2. The germline gives CDR1 MNHEY, CDR2 SVGAGI. Trimming at V came to 6 bases and at J to 2 bases, leaving 2 bases not matched to a gene. The CDR3 length is 14 residues. The CDR3 protein is CASSRLAGAYEQYF. The CDR3 DNA is TGTGCCAGCAGCAGACTAGCGGGGGCCTACGAGCAGTACTTC.

The chain is built from TRBV27 and TRBJ1-2; no clear D. Trimming removed 0 bases from V and 4 bases from J, with 9 bases in between. CDR3 length equals 14 residues. The germline V gene encodes CDR1 MNHEY and CDR2 SMNVEV (reference sequence). CDR3 DNA: TGTGCCAGCAGTTTATCTGGCGGTGTCTATGGCTACACCTTC. Translated: CASSLSGGVYGYTF.

The rearrangement uses TRBV5-6 and TRBJ2-6; D unresolved. From germline, CDR1 is SGHDT and CDR2 YYEEEE. The CDR3 totals 14 residues. Trimming removed 2 bases at V and 2 bases at J, with 5 bases between. In nucleotides, the CDR3 is TGTGCCAGCAGCTTATCGGCTGGGGCCAACGTCCTGACTTTC. Translated, it gives CASSLSAGANVLTF. Using reference TRBV5-6 and TRBJ2-6 for the parts outside the CDR3, the full variable domain is DAGVTQSPTHLIKTRGQQVTLRCSPKSGHDTVSWYQQALGQGPQFIFQYYEEEERQRGNFPDRFSGHQFPNYSSELNVNALLLGDSALYLCASSLSAGANVLTFGAGSRLTVL.

A single count supports this clone. V and J are TRBV7-2 and TRBJ2-3; D might be TRBD1 (5 bases). This CDR3 contains 16 residues. Per germline, CDR1 SGHTA and CDR2 FQGNSA. V lost 4 bases, J lost 6 bases, and 20 bases lay in between. The CDR3 region has the DNA TGTGCCAGCAGCTCCCCCTCAGGGCTAATTTTCGATACGCAGTATTTT. Translated, it gives CASSSPSGLIFDTQYF.

This rearrangement joins TRBV18 to TRBJ1-2, with D tentatively TRBD1 (6 bases). V was shortened by 10 bases and J by 2 bases, with 17 bases between the two germline ends. CDR1 is KGHSH and CDR2 is LQKENI in the germline V gene. CDR3 length equals 14 residues. The DNA for the CDR3 is TGTGCCACCACTATGGACAGAGTAAACTATGGCTACACCTTC. Encoded protein: CATTMDRVNYGYTF.

The chain combines TRBV4-3 with TRBJ2-7, with D maybe TRBD1 (6 bases). The CDR3 is 17 amino acids. Germline V gene lookup returns CDR1 LGHNA and CDR2 YSLEER. The V end lost 0 bases, the J end lost 3 bases, and 18 bases lay between the germline ends. CDR3 DNA: TGCGCCAGCAGCCAAGATGGGGGAAGGACAGCTAGCTACGAGCAGTACTTC. The encoded protein is CASSQDGGRTASYEQYF.